What follows describes a single TCR beta chain. The antigen remains undetermined. The sort gate was single viable CD3+CD4+CD8-CD45RO+ cells for memory CD4+ T cells. Serostatus was set by detecting CMV pp150, pp28, p38, p52 IgG. Positive selection with CD4 microbeads enriched total CD4+ T cells. The data derive from a study of memory CD4+ T cells and cytomegalovirus serostatus. For the study at large: Healthy Belgian adult donors included 9 or 10 CMV-positive and more than 20 CMV-negative people. The study, taken as a whole, reports: Of roughly 180 reported CMV TCRbeta sequences, roughly 70 were found in memory CD4+ repertoires.

Sequencing used immunoSEQ multiplex PCR; TCRdb keeps in-frame clones, though not all of them. In the table there are about 57,000 clones, roughly four fifths of which are singletons. Germline trimming cut 0 bases from V and 7 bases from J; bases unmatched to any gene: 4. CDR1 and CDR2 from the germline V gene are KGHSH and LQKENI. The CDR3 covers 14 residues. This chain joins TRBV18 and TRBJ2-7, with 9 bases identical to TRBD2. The sequence was obtained from an adult in good health and CMV-seronegative. Sequenced sample: memory CD4+ T cells from blood. The CDR3 protein is CASSPPSGGAEQYF. As DNA, the CDR3 is TGTGCCAGCTCACCACCTAGCGGGGGAGCAGAGCAGTACTTC.